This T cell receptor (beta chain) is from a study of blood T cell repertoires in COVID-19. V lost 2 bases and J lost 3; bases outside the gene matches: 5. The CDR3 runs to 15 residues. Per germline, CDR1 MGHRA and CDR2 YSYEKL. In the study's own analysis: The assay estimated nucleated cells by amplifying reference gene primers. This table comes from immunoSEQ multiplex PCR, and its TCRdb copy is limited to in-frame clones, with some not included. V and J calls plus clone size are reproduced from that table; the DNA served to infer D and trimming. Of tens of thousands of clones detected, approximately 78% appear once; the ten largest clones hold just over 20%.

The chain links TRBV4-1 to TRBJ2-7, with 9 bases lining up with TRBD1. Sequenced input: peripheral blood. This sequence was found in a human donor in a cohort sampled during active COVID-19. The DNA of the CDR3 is TGCGCCAGCAGCCAAACCGGGACAGGGAACTACGAGCAGTACTTC. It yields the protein CASSQTGTGNYEQYF.